A single T cell receptor beta chain is shown here with its context. Its antigen is as yet unknown. Measured with immunoSEQ multiplex PCR; TCRdb has only the in-frame clones, and not every one. In the table there are 76,000 or so clones, 94% of which are singletons. V shed 0 bases and J 4 bases; nucleotides not matched to a gene: 2. The germline CDR1 and CDR2 sequences are MNHEY and SVGAGI. This CDR3 has 14 residues. This sample was taken from a study of cytomegalovirus exposure and HLA in healthy donors. Findings of the study overall: The study listed 164 cytomegalovirus-associated TCR beta chains.

This chain connects TRBV6-5 to TRBJ1-2; 7 bases align to TRBD1. The sequence came from a woman under 30 in good health and CMV-seronegative. Sequences were obtained from PBMCs. The chain's CDR3 is CASSYSPGGYGYTF. The CDR3 DNA is TGTGCCAGCAGTTACTCCCCAGGGGGCTATGGCTACACCTTC.